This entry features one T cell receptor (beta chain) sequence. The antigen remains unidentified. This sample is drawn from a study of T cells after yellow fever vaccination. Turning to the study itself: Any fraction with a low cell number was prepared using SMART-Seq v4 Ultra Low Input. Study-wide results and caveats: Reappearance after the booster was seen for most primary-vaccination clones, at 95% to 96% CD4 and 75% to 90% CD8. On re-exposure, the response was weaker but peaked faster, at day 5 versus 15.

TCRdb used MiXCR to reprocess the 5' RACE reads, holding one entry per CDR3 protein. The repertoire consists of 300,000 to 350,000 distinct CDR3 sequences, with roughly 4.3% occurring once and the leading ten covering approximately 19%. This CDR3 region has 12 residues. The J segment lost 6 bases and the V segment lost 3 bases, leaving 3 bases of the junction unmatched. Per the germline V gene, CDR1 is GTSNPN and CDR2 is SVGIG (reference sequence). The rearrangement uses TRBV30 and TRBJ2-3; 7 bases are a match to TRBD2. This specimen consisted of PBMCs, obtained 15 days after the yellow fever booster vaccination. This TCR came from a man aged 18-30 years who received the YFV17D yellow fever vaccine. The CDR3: CAWSLGGDTQYF. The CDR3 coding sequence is TGTGCCTGGAGCCTGGGGGGGGATACGCAGTATTTT.